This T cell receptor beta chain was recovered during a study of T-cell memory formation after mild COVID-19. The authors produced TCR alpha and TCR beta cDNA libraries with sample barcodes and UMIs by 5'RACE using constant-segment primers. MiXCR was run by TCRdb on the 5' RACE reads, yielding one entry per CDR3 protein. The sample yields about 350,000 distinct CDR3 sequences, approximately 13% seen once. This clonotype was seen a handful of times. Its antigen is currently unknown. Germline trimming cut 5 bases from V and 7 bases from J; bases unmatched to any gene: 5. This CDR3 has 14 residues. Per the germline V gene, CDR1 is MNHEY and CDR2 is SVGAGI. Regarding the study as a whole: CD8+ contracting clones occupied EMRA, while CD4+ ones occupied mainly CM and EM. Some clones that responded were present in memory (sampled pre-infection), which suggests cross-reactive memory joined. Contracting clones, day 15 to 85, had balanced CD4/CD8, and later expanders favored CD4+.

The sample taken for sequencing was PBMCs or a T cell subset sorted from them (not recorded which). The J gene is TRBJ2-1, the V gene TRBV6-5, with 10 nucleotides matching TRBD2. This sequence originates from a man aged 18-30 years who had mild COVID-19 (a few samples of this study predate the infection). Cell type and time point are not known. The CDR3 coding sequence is TGTGCCAGCAGTCTGTCTAGCGGGGGAAATGAGCAGTTCTTC. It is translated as CASSLSSGGNEQFF.